This is a list of T cell receptor beta chains from one sample in a study of monozygotic twins with inflammatory bowel disease. Using the 5' RACE reads, TCRdb records one entry per CDR3 protein without DNA. In total, the table holds 110,000 or so distinct CDR3 sequences. Sequenced input: blood. Receptor source: a human donor with ulcerative colitis or Crohn's disease, or a healthy co-twin of an affected twin (not recorded which). CDR3s include the opening cysteine and the closing phenylalanine or tryptophan.

v_call: TRBV24-1
j_call: TRBJ2-1
cdr3_aa: CATKGSGNSYNEQFF

v_call: TRBV24-1
j_call: TRBJ1-1
cdr3_aa: CATRPPGSTEAFF

v_call: TRBV28
j_call: TRBJ1-5
cdr3_aa: CATEGGSRFNQPQHF

v_call: TRBV3-1
j_call: TRBJ2-2
cdr3_aa: CASSQVGLRELFF

v_call: TRBV5-6
j_call: TRBJ1-5
cdr3_aa: CASSLLRGRDQPQHF

v_call: TRBV12-3/TRBV12-4
j_call: TRBJ2-3
cdr3_aa: CASTSGSWTDTQYF

v_call: TRBV20-1
j_call: TRBJ2-7
cdr3_aa: CSARHGGISNEQYF

v_call: TRBV5-5
j_call: TRBJ2-2
cdr3_aa: CASSLIKAANTGELFF

v_call: TRBV7-3
j_call: TRBJ1-1
cdr3_aa: CASSPGQGWVNTEAFF

v_call: TRBV5-1
j_call: TRBJ2-1
cdr3_aa: CASSLSPAGVEQFF

v_call: TRBV7-8
j_call: TRBJ2-2
cdr3_aa: CASSLAGLTNTGELFF

v_call: TRBV19
j_call: TRBJ2-1
cdr3_aa: CASSIASRASGRGSEQFF

v_call: TRBV10-2
j_call: TRBJ2-5
cdr3_aa: CASRGTSGEETQYF

v_call: TRBV19
j_call: TRBJ2-7
cdr3_aa: CASSGPTSGRHEQYF

v_call: TRBV29-1
j_call: TRBJ1-3
cdr3_aa: CSADGYGNTIYF

v_call: TRBV28
j_call: TRBJ2-5
cdr3_aa: CASRLTETQYF

v_call: TRBV5-1
j_call: TRBJ2-5
cdr3_aa: CASSLGQGIGETQYF

v_call: TRBV19
j_call: TRBJ1-1
cdr3_aa: CASSMDRNTEAFF

v_call: TRBV12-3/TRBV12-4
j_call: TRBJ1-2
cdr3_aa: CASSYFPPLRDRIYGYTF

v_call: TRBV29-1
j_call: TRBJ2-5
cdr3_aa: CSVVLSEETQYF

v_call: TRBV28
j_call: TRBJ1-3
cdr3_aa: CASSFWTGDENTIYF

v_call: TRBV7-2
j_call: TRBJ2-7
cdr3_aa: CASSGTSGSYEQYF

v_call: TRBV7-9
j_call: TRBJ1-1
cdr3_aa: CASSQNTNTEAFF

v_call: TRBV16
j_call: TRBJ1-3
cdr3_aa: CASSQSALAVLSGNTIYF

v_call: TRBV7-9
j_call: TRBJ2-7
cdr3_aa: CASSLDGQARYEQYF

v_call: TRBV10-3
j_call: TRBJ1-1
cdr3_aa: CAIRVGSGGTNTEAFF